The sequence of this T cell receptor beta chain was determined in a study of blood T cells in healthy people across ages. Looking at the study overall: The capture of about one barcoded beta molecule per two T cells was achieved by template switching.

Findings and limits, study-wide: Estimates based on one million T cells were treated as lower bounds. Both higher diversity and more naive CD4+ cells marked long-lived donors when set against aged donors.

This clonotype was observed a few times. Antigen specificity is unknown. The second PCR ran about 7 to 12 cycles with a sample-barcoded 5' primer and J-beta primers. Unique molecular identifiers of 12 random nucleotides labeled each cDNA. Using its own MiXCR run on the 5' RACE reads, TCRdb lists one record per CDR3 protein. Among hundreds of thousands of distinct CDR3 sequences listed, roughly 50% were seen once. Losses at the gene ends were 5 bases for V and 6 bases for J; bases not matched to a gene: 5. The CDR3 has 14 amino acids. The germline CDR1 and CDR2 sequences are GTSNPN and SVGIG (reference sequence).

Sequencing was performed on blood. This sequence was found in a man in his forties or fifties in good health. The rearrangement links TRBV30 to TRBJ2-3; 13 bases fit TRBD2. CDR3 in DNA: TGTGCCTGGGAACTAGCGGGGGGGAGGGATACGCAGTATTTT. This translates into CAWELAGGRDTQYF. The entire variable domain, with the rest obtained from reference TRBV30 and TRBJ2-3, is as follows: SQTIHQWPATLVQPVGSPLSLECTVEGTSNPNLYWYRQAAGRGLQLLFYSVGIGQISSEVPQNLSASRPQDRQFILSSKKLLLSDSGFYLCAWELAGGRDTQYFGPGTRLTVL.